This T cell receptor (beta chain) appears in the sequencing data of a study of shared clonotypes between healthy human individuals. V lost 2 bases to trimming and J lost 2 bases, with 9 bases between them. This CDR3 comprises 14 residues. The germline gives CDR1 KGHSH, CDR2 LQKENI. Assay: immunoSEQ multiplex PCR; the TCRdb copy retains only in-frame clones and omits some. The repertoire holds 530,000 or so clones, about 79% seen once, with under 15% in the top ten. This clone is a singleton in its sample. The origin of this receptor is a middle-aged woman in good health. Some clones in this sample may be carry-over from other donors' samples. V gene TRBV18 combines with J gene TRBJ1-1; D is unresolved. Material for sequencing was PBMCs. The CDR3: CASSPSGRNTEAFF. CDR3 nucleotides: TGTGCCAGCTCACCAAGCGGAAGAAACACTGAAGCTTTCTTT.